This T cell receptor (beta chain) was sequenced in a study of T cell repertoires in cytomegalovirus infection. The study's findings and limits: Dominating the ex vivo response were HLA-C-restricted CMV-specific TCR beta clonotypes.

TCRdb redid the calling of the reads with MiXCR, one entry per CDR3 protein. This repertoire shows 270,000 or so distinct CDR3 sequences, over 15% found once; its top ten account for roughly half. The CDR3 consists of 12 residues. With 6 bases clipped from V and 6 bases from J, the junction kept 0 bases outside the gene matches. This clonotype turned up a few times. Its antigen is currently unknown. Sequences were obtained from CD8+ T cells from PBMCs. The chain joins TRBV12-3 or TRBV12-4 to TRBJ2-3, with 10 positions matching TRBD1. The clonotype comes from a human donor in good health (CMV status not recorded). Some clones in this sample may be carry-over from other donors' samples. This chain's CDR3 is CASRGQGDTQYF. In DNA form, the CDR3 reads TGTGCCAGCAGGGGACAGGGGGATACGCAGTATTTT.